These 14 T cell receptor beta chains came from one sample sequenced in a study of cytomegalovirus exposure and HLA in healthy donors. It was with 60 Vbeta and 13 Jbeta primers that the PCR ran. TCRdb's copy holds only in-frame clones and misses some; the assay was immunoSEQ multiplex PCR. The table lists about 180,000 clones, about 85% of them singletons. Sequenced sample: PBMCs. The receptors were sampled from a girl aged 5-17 years in good health and CMV-seropositive.

The V gene is TRBV30, the J gene TRBJ2-1; D remains ambiguous. This CDR3 has 13 amino acids. Trimming removed 3 bases from V and 0 bases from J, with 6 bases in between. Germline CDR1 is GTSNPN and CDR2 is SVGIG (reference sequence). The CDR3 loop reads CAWRPSSYNEQFF. Written as DNA, the CDR3 is TGTGCCTGGAGGCCTAGCTCCTACAATGAGCAGTTCTTC.

The V and J genes are TRBV5-3 and TRBJ2-1, with TRBD2 identical over 7 bases. TRBV5-3 counts as an open reading frame of uncertain function. V was clipped by 6 bases and J by 4 bases; unmatched bases: 13. The CDR3 consists of 16 residues. The CDR3 region is CARTLAVAGPYNEQFF. The CDR3 bases are TGTGCCAGAACCCTGGCCGTAGCGGGCCCTTACAATGAGCAGTTCTTC.

A remark on this clone: This sample also contains other DNA sequences that code for the same CDR3. The chain carries TRBV19 and TRBJ2-3; no clear D gene. This CDR3 comprises 14 residues. Trimming took off 3 bases at V and 0 bases at J, with 7 bases between the two ends. Germline lookup yields CDR1 LNHDA and CDR2 SQIVND (reference sequence). Here the CDR3 reads CASSISGSTDTQYF. CDR3 DNA sequence: TGTGCCAGTAGTATCTCCGGGAGCACAGATACGCAGTATTTT.

This clone has more than one count but fewer than ten. This rearrangement joins TRBV5-6 to TRBJ1-2; 9 bases fit TRBD1. CDR3 length equals 13 residues. The germline V gene encodes CDR1 SGHDT and CDR2 YYEEEE. With V trimmed by 2 bases and J by 8 bases, 4 bases remained unmatched. CDR3 protein: CASSLQGAVGYTF. In DNA, the CDR3 is TGTGCCAGCAGCTTACAGGGGGCGGTGGGCTACACCTTC.

J is TRBJ1-4 and V is TRBV7-3; 9 bases map to TRBD1. This CDR3 is 15 amino acids long. Trimming cost V 0 bases and J 8 bases; bases outside gene matches: 4. Germline assignment: CDR1 SGHTA and CDR2 FQGTGA. The CDR3 region is CASSLTGQGNEKLFF. The CDR3 nucleotides are TGTGCCAGCAGCTTAACAGGACAGGGGAACGAAAAACTGTTTTTT.

V and J are TRBV19 and TRBJ1-2; possibly TRBD1 for D (5 bases). This CDR3 comprises 13 residues. With 5 bases removed from V and 3 bases from J, the gap between germline ends came to 10 bases. CDR1 and CDR2 (germline): LNHDA, SQIVND (reference sequence). The chain's CDR3 is CASSVDSHYGYTF. The CDR3 region has the DNA TGTGCCAGTAGTGTCGACAGTCACTATGGCTACACCTTC.

The chain has TRBV28 and TRBJ1-1, with TRBD1 as a possible D gene (6 bases). The CDR3 length is 13 residues. The germline V gene encodes CDR1 MDHEN and CDR2 SYDVKM. The V and J ends lost 5 bases and 5 bases respectively, with 12 bases between them. This CDR3 is CASSATGFTEAFF. The CDR3 bases are TGTGCCAGCAGTGCGACAGGTTTTACTGAAGCTTTCTTT. Looking up the rest from reference TRBV28 and TRBJ1-1 gives the full variable domain: DVKVTQSSRYLVKRTGEKVFLECVQDMDHENMFWYRQDPGLGLRLIYFSYDVKMKEKGDIPEGYSVSREKKERFSLILESASTNQTSMYLCASSATGFTEAFFGQGTRLTVV.

The V and J genes are TRBV7-2 and TRBJ1-2; D remains ambiguous. CDR3 length: 14 amino acids. Germline V gene data show CDR1 as SGHTA and CDR2 as FQGNSA. The germline V and J ends were trimmed by 1 base and 2 bases, with 8 bases remaining between them. Here the CDR3 reads CASSLGRSNYGYTF. For the CDR3, the DNA is TGTGCCAGCAGCTTAGGGAGATCGAACTATGGCTACACCTTC.

The chain couples TRBV6-5 to TRBJ1-1; D gene unclear. Germline V gene data show CDR1 as MNHEY and CDR2 as SVGAGI. The CDR3 spans 13 residues. Trimming left V 6 bases short and J 1 base short, with 9 bases between. The CDR3 region is CASRLQPNTEAFF. The DNA for the CDR3 is TGTGCCAGCAGGTTACAGCCGAACACTGAAGCTTTCTTT.

The chain uses TRBV14 and TRBJ2-7; D uncertain. The V gene lost 2 bases and the J gene lost 1 base, with 6 bases spanning the gap. Germline V gene data show CDR1 as SGHDN and CDR2 as FVKESK. The CDR3 extends over 13 amino acids. The CDR3 DNA is TGTGCCAGCAGCCAAACAGATTCCTACGAGCAGTACTTC. Its protein is CASSQTDSYEQYF.

The chain links TRBV7-9 to TRBJ1-4, with 7 bases that match TRBD1. The CDR3 covers 15 residues. Germline CDR1 and CDR2: SEHNR and FQNEAQ (reference sequence). The ends lost 6 bases at V and 0 bases at J; junction bases unmatched: 4. CDR3 loop: CASRPGQATNEKLFF. The CDR3 nucleotides are TGTGCCAGCAGGCCCGGACAGGCAACTAATGAAAAACTGTTTTTT.

V is TRBV7-9 and J is TRBJ1-1; no reliable D call. Trimming shortened V by 3 bases and J by 1 base, and 3 bases separated the two germline ends. In germline, CDR1 is SEHNR, CDR2 FQNEAQ (reference sequence). This CDR3 has 12 residues. The CDR3 DNA sequence: TGTGCCAGCAGCTTCAGGAACACTGAAGCTTTCTTT. Its protein is CASSFRNTEAFF.

The gene calls are TRBV7-6 and TRBJ2-3; the D is unclear. Germline CDR1 and CDR2: SGHVS and FNYEAQ. V lost 3 bases and J 7 bases, leaving 8 bases between the germline ends. This CDR3 is 12 amino acids long. CDR3: CASSFGANTQYF. In nucleotides, the CDR3 is TGTGCCAGCAGCTTTGGAGCAAATACGCAGTATTTT.

CDR3 protein: CASSERGHGYF. As DNA, the CDR3 is TGTGCCAGCAGTGAACGGGGACATGGGTACTTC. The chain has TRBV2 and TRBJ2-7; tentatively, D is TRBD1 (6 bases). Germline V gene sequence: CDR1 SNHLY, CDR2 FYNNEI. V was cut by 2 bases and J by 12 bases, with 11 bases left in between. This CDR3 contains 11 residues. Full variable domain (remainder filled in from reference TRBV2 and TRBJ2-7): EPEVTQTPSHQVTQMGQEVILRCVPISNHLYFYWYRQILGQKVEFLVSFYNNEISEKSEIFDDQFSVERPDGSNFTLKIRSTKLEDSAMYFCASSERGHGYFGPGTRLTVT.